The 20 T cell receptor beta chains below were found in one sample sequenced in a study of shared clonotypes between healthy human individuals (TCRdb year 2020). Preparation of the library involved the immunoSEQ multiplex PCR assay. The source is immuneACCESS, and TCRdb retained only in-frame sequences with V and J called. Part of the clones is not carried over; for the studies checked, unresolved V genes explain less than half of this, and the remainder is unexplained. Within this sample are roughly 1,000,000 clones, with approximately 78% of them counted one time only. The ten largest clones add up to approximately 0.5% of the sample. The sequenced sample consisted of memory CD4+ T cells from PBMCs. Explained via the paper, the cell subset or site label denotes: CD45RA-negative fraction. The source of these receptors is a man aged 18 to 35 in good health. Some clones in this sample may be carry-over from other donors' samples.

J is TRBJ1-1 and V is TRBV2; weak D call: TRBD1 (5 bases). Trimming left V 5 bases short and J 2 bases short, with 12 bases between. Looked up from germline, CDR1 is SNHLY and CDR2 is FYNNEI. The CDR3 extends over 14 amino acids. The CDR3 reads CASSRQTSNTEAFF. DNA of the CDR3: TGTGCCAGCAGTCGACAGACTTCAAACACTGAAGCTTTCTTT.

This chain connects TRBV6-5 to TRBJ2-7, with D tentatively TRBD2 (6 bases). The CDR3 totals 13 residues. The germline gives CDR1 MNHEY, CDR2 SVGAGI. V was trimmed by 6 bases and J by 5 bases, leaving 14 bases between them. The CDR3: CASSARLVHEQYF. The CDR3 DNA reads TGTGCCAGCAGCGCCCGACTAGTACACGAGCAGTACTTC.

This clone was seen once. Other DNA sequences in the sample encode the same CDR3. The genes are TRBV20-1 and TRBJ1-3; D unclear. V lost 5 bases to trimming and J lost 2 bases, with 4 bases between them. The V gene's germline CDR1 is DFQATT and CDR2 SNEGSKA (reference sequence). This CDR3 spans 11 amino acids. CDR3 nucleotides: TGCAGTGCTGAGACTGGAAACACCATATATTTT. Translated, it gives CSAETGNTIYF.

J is TRBJ1-5 and V is TRBV28; D uncertain. V lost 5 bases to trimming and J lost 4 bases, with 15 bases between them. Germline loops: CDR1 MDHEN, CDR2 SYDVKM. This CDR3 is built from 15 residues. The CDR3 region is CASSDPINVNQPQHF. CDR3 nucleotides: TGTGCCAGCAGTGACCCTATAAATGTTAATCAGCCCCAGCATTTT. The full variable domain, completed using reference TRBV28 and TRBJ1-5, is DVKVTQSSRYLVKRTGEKVFLECVQDMDHENMFWYRQDPGLGLRLIYFSYDVKMKEKGDIPEGYSVSREKKERFSLILESASTNQTSMYLCASSDPINVNQPQHFGDGTRLSIL.

This chain joins TRBV6-7 and TRBJ2-4; D assignment may be TRBD1 or TRBD2 (6 bases each). TRBV6-7 is recorded as an ORF, its role being uncertain. The CDR3 covers 18 residues. V was cut by 0 bases and J by 1 base, with 16 bases left in between. The CDR3 sequence: CASSYSRVSGAAKNIQYF. The CDR3 DNA follows: TGTGCCAGCAGTTACTCGAGAGTTTCGGGGGCGGCCAAAAACATTCAGTACTTC.

This clone was picked up many times. This sequence joins TRBV30 and TRBJ1-2; no reliable D call. The germline V gene encodes CDR1 GTSNPN and CDR2 SVGIG (reference sequence). CDR3 size: 13 residues. V lost 3 bases and J 1 base, leaving 9 bases between the germline ends. This CDR3 reads CAWSPGFNYGYTF. DNA for the CDR3: TGTGCCTGGAGCCCAGGATTTAACTATGGCTACACCTTC.

The CDR3 reads CASRTPGARYGYTF. The CDR3 DNA is TGTGCCAGCAGGACCCCAGGGGCGCGGTATGGCTACACCTTC. The V call is TRBV6-6, the J call TRBJ1-2, with D maybe TRBD1 (6 bases). CDR1 MNHNY and CDR2 SVGAGI come from the germline V gene (reference sequence). The CDR3 loop spans 14 amino acids. V was trimmed by 6 bases and J by 5 bases, leaving 16 bases between them.

This clone appeared a few times. The CDR3 DNA reads as TGTGCCAGCAGCGGGCAGGGCTCAGTTGAGCAGTACTTC. This encodes CASSGQGSVEQYF. The rearrangement links TRBV7-3 to TRBJ2-7; maybe TRBD1 (5 bases). Trimming shortened V by 5 bases and J by 7 bases, and 15 bases separated the two germline ends. The length of the CDR3 is 13 residues. The V gene's germline CDR1 is SGHTA and CDR2 FQGTGA.

The chain links TRBV10-3 to TRBJ1-2, with a weak D call TRBD1 (5 bases). The germline gives CDR1 ENHRY, CDR2 SYGVKD. CDR3 length equals 16 residues. The germline V and J ends were trimmed by 2 bases and 5 bases, with 18 bases remaining between them. As DNA, the CDR3 is TGTGCCATCAGTGAGCGATATTCTGGGGGTGGTTATGGCTACACCTTC. Protein: CAISERYSGGGYGYTF.

This rearrangement joins TRBV28 to TRBJ2-6; 8 nucleotides line up with TRBD1. Germline-derived CDR1 and CDR2 are MDHEN and SYDVKM. The V segment lost 5 bases and the J segment 0 bases; nucleotides outside the gene matches: 3. CDR3 length: 16 residues. Here the CDR3 reads CASSGQGVSGANVLTF. DNA for the CDR3: TGTGCCAGCAGTGGACAGGGAGTCTCTGGGGCCAACGTCCTGACTTTC.

The V and J genes are TRBV30 and TRBJ1-1; D gene uncertain. The germline gives CDR1 GTSNPN, CDR2 SVGIG (reference sequence). Trimming left V 5 bases short and J 5 bases short, with 12 bases between. The CDR3 contains 12 residues. The CDR3 region has the DNA TGTGCCTGGGTACACGGAGGGACTGAAGCTTTCTTT. The encoded protein is CAWVHGGTEAFF. Full variable domain (missing parts from reference TRBV30 and TRBJ1-1): SQTIHQWPATLVQPVGSPLSLECTVEGTSNPNLYWYRQAAGRGLQLLFYSVGIGQISSEVPQNLSASRPQDRQFILSSKKLLLSDSGFYLCAWVHGGTEAFFGQGTRLTVV.

V usage is TRBV5-6 and J usage is TRBJ1-2; possible D gene TRBD1, 5 bases. The V gene lost 0 bases and the J gene lost 8 bases, with 11 bases spanning the gap. The CDR3 extends over 13 amino acids. Germline CDR1 SGHDT, CDR2 YYEEEE. CDR3: CASSLVQGIGYTF. CDR3 in DNA: TGTGCCAGCAGCTTGGTTCAGGGTATCGGCTACACCTTC.

The chain links TRBV7-3 to TRBJ1-5, with 9 nucleotides matching TRBD1. The CDR3 totals 14 residues. Germline CDR1 reads SGHTA; CDR2 reads FQGTGA. J was trimmed by 5 bases and V by 9 bases; bases with no gene match: 8. Here the CDR3 reads CASNRDRDYQPQHF. CDR3 nucleotides: TGTGCCAGTAACCGGGACAGGGACTATCAGCCCCAGCATTTT. The variable domain in full, with the rest retrieved from reference TRBV7-3 and TRBJ1-5, is GAGVSQTPSNKVTEKGKYVELRCDPISGHTALYWYRQSLGQGPEFLIYFQGTGAADDSGLPNDRFFAVRPEGSVSTLKIQRTERGDSAVYLCASNRDRDYQPQHFGDGTRLSIL.

The chain joins TRBV5-1 to TRBJ1-4, with D maybe TRBD1 (5 bases). Germline CDR1 and CDR2: SGHRS and YFSETQ. V was pared by 3 bases and J by 4 bases, with 16 bases between. The CDR3 loop spans 16 amino acids. As DNA, the CDR3 is TGCGCCAGCAGCTCGGCCCCGGGACGGATTAATGAAAAACTGTTTTTT. Its protein is CASSSAPGRINEKLFF.

As for this clone: Within the sample, other DNA sequences also encode this same CDR3. The chain recombines TRBV28 with TRBJ2-1; D is perhaps TRBD2 (7 bases). Germline CDR1 is MDHEN and CDR2 is SYDVKM. With 7 bases removed from V and 7 bases from J, the gap between germline ends came to 11 bases. This CDR3 is built from 12 residues. CDR3 sequence: CASTRGGNEQFF. The CDR3 coding sequence is TGTGCCAGCACTAGGGGGGGAAATGAGCAGTTCTTC. Looking up the rest from reference TRBV28 and TRBJ2-1 gives the full variable domain: DVKVTQSSRYLVKRTGEKVFLECVQDMDHENMFWYRQDPGLGLRLIYFSYDVKMKEKGDIPEGYSVSREKKERFSLILESASTNQTSMYLCASTRGGNEQFFGPGTRLTVL.

The chain recombines TRBV4-2 with TRBJ2-1; the D gene is possibly TRBD2 (5 bases). V lost 3 bases, J lost 1 base, and 13 bases lay in between. CDR1 is LGHNA, CDR2 YNFKEQ, per germline. CDR3 length: 16 amino acids. The CDR3: CASSQGSGPSYNEQFF. The CDR3 DNA follows: TGTGCCAGCAGCCAGGGGAGCGGCCCATCCTACAATGAGCAGTTCTTC.

V is TRBV18 and J is TRBJ2-1, with D perhaps matching TRBD1 or TRBD2 (5 bases each). Germline loops: CDR1 KGHSH, CDR2 LQKENI. This CDR3 spans 12 amino acids. Trimming stripped 5 bases from V and 8 bases from J, with 10 bases between. The CDR3 sequence: CASSTRGHEQFF. The DNA for the CDR3 is TGTGCCAGCTCAACCCGGGGACATGAGCAGTTCTTC.

V gene TRBV10-3 combines with J gene TRBJ2-1; TRBD2 agrees at 8 bases. This CDR3 has 16 residues. V was clipped by 0 bases and J by 4 bases; unmatched bases: 5. CDR1 is ENHRY and CDR2 is SYGVKD in the germline V gene. CDR3 sequence reads: CAISESSGSWYNEQFF. In nucleotides, the CDR3 is TGTGCCATCAGTGAGTCGAGCGGGAGTTGGTACAATGAGCAGTTCTTC.

J is TRBJ2-2 and V is TRBV19; D remains ambiguous. Trimming cost V 3 bases and J 6 bases, with 11 bases left between them. The CDR3 has 14 residues. Germline assignment: CDR1 LNHDA and CDR2 SQIVND (reference sequence). The DNA for the CDR3 is TGTGCCAGTAGTATTTCCGACAAAGCCGGGGAGCTGTTTTTT. Translating gives CASSISDKAGELFF.

V usage is TRBV4-2 and J usage is TRBJ2-1, with TRBD2 matching 9 bases. The ends lost 2 bases at V and 0 bases at J; junction bases unmatched: 17. The CDR3 has 21 amino acids. CDR1 is LGHNA and CDR2 is YNFKEQ in the germline V gene. In nucleotides, the CDR3 is TGTGCCAGCAGCCAATCCATTAGCGGGAGTCCCCATTGGAACTCCTACAATGAGCAGTTCTTC. Its translation is CASSQSISGSPHWNSYNEQFF.